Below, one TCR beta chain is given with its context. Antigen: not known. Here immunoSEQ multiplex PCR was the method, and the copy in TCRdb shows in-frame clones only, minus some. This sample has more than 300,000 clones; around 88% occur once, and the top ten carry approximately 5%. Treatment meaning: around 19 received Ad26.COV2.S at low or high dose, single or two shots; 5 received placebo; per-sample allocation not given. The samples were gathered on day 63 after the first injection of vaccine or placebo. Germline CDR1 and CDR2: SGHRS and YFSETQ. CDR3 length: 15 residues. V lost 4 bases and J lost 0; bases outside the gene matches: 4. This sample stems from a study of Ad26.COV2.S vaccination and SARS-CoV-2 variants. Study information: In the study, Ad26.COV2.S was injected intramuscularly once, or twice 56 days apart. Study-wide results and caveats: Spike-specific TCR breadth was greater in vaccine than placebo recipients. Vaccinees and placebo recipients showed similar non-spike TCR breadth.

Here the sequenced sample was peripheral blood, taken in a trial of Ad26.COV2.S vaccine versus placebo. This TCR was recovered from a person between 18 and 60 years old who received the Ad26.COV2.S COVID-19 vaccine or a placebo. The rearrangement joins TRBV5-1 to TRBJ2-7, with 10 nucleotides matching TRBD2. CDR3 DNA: TGCGCCAGCAGCCAAGGGACTAGCGTCTCCTACGAGCAGTACTTC. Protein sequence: CASSQGTSVSYEQYF. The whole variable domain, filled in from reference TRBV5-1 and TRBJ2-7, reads KAGVTQTPRYLIKTRGQQVTLSCSPISGHRSVSWYQQTPGQGLQFLFEYFSETQRNKGNFPGRFSGRQFSNSRSEMNVSTLELGDSALYLCASSQGTSVSYEQYFGPGTRLTVT.